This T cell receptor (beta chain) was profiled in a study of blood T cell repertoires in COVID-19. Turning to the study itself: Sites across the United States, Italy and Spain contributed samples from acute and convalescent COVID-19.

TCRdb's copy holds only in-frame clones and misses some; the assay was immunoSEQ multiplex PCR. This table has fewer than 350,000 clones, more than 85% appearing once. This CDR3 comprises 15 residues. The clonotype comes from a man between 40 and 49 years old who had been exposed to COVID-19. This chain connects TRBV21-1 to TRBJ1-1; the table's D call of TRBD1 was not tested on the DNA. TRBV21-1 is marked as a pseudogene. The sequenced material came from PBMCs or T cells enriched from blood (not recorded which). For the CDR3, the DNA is TGTGCCAGCAGCAAAGGGCAGGGGTTTGACACTGAAGCTTTCTTT. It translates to CASSKGQGFDTEAFF.